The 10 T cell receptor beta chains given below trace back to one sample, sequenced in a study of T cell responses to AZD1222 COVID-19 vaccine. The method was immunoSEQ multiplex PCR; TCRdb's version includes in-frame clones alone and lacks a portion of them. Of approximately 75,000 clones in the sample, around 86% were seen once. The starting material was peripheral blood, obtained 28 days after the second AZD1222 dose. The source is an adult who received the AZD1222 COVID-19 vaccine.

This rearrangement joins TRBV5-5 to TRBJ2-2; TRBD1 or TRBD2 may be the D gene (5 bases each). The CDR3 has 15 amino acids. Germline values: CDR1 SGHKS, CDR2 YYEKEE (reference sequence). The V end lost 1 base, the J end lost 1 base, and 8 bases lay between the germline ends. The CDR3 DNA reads TGTGCCAGCAGCTTGACAGGACTGAACACCGGGGAGCTGTTTTTT. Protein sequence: CASSLTGLNTGELFF.

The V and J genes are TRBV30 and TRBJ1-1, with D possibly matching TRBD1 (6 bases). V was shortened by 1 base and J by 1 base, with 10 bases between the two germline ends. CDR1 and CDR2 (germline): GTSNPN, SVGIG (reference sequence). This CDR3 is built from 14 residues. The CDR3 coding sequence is TGTGCCTGGAGTGGTCAGGGGAGGAACACTGAAGCTTTCTTT. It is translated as CAWSGQGRNTEAFF. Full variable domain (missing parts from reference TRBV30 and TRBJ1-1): SQTIHQWPATLVQPVGSPLSLECTVEGTSNPNLYWYRQAAGRGLQLLFYSVGIGQISSEVPQNLSASRPQDRQFILSSKKLLLSDSGFYLCAWSGQGRNTEAFFGQGTRLTVV.

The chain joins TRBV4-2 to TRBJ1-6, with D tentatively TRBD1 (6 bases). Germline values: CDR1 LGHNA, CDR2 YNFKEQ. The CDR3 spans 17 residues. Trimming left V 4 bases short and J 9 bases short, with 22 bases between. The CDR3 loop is CASSLGASEGKGSPLHF. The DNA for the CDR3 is TGTGCCAGCAGCCTGGGGGCCTCAGAGGGGAAAGGTTCACCCCTCCACTTT.

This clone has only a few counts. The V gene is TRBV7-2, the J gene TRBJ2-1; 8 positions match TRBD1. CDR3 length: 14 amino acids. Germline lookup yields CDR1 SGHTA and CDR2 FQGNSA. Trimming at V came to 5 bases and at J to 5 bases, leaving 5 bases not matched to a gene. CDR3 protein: CASSARTGNNEQFF. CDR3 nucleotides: TGTGCCAGCAGCGCGAGGACAGGGAACAATGAGCAGTTCTTC.

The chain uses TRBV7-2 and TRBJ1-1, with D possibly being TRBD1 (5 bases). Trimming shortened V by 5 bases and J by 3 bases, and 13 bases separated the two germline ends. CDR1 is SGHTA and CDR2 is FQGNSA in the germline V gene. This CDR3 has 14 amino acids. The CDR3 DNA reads TGTGCCAGCAGCAACTGGCCCAGGGACACTGAAGCTTTCTTT. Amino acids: CASSNWPRDTEAFF. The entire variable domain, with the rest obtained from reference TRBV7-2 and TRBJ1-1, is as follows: GAGVSQSPSNKVTEKGKDVELRCDPISGHTALYWYRQSLGQGLEFLIYFQGNSAPDKSGLPSDRFSAERTGGSVSTLTIQRTQQEDSAVYLCASSNWPRDTEAFFGQGTRLTVV.

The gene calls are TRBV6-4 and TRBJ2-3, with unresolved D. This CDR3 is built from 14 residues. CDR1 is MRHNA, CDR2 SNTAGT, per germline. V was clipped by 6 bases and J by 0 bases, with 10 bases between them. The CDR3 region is CASSPTGSTDTQYF. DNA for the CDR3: TGTGCCAGCAGCCCGACTGGAAGCACAGATACGCAGTATTTT.

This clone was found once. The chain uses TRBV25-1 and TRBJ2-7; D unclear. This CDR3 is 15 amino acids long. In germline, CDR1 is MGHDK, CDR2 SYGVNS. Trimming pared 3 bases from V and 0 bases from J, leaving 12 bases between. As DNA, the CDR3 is TGTGCCAGCAGTGAGTGGAACATGGGCTCCTACGAGCAGTACTTC. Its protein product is CASSEWNMGSYEQYF.

This CDR3 reads CASTREGYGYTF. CDR3 nucleotide sequence: TGTGCCAGCACCAGGGAGGGCTATGGCTACACCTTC. This sequence joins TRBV6-5 and TRBJ1-2; perhaps TRBD1 as D (5 bases). The CDR3 is made up of 12 amino acids. V gave up 7 bases and J gave up 4 bases, with 10 bases separating them. Germline lookup yields CDR1 MNHEY and CDR2 SVGAGI.

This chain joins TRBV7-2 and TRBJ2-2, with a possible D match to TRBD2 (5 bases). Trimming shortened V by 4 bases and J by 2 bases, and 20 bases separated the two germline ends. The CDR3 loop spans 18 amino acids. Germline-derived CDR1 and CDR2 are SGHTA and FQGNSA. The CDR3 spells CASSSPPSGGVNTGELFF. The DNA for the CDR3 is TGTGCCAGCAGCTCACCGCCCAGCGGCGGAGTAAACACCGGGGAGCTGTTTTTT.

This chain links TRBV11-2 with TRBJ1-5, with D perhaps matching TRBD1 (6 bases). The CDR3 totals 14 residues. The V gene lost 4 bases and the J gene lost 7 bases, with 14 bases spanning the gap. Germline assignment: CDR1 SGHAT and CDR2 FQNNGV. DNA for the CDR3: TGTGCCAGCAGCTCCACGGGGGCTGGGCAGCCCCAGCATTTT. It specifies CASSSTGAGQPQHF.